This T cell receptor (beta chain) was captured in a study of blood T cells in healthy people across ages. The CDR3 runs 15 residues. V was clipped by 5 bases and J by 1 base, with 13 bases between them. The germline V gene encodes CDR1 MDHEN and CDR2 SYDVKM. Only one count was recorded for this clonotype. With a J-beta primer mix and a sample-barcoded 5' primer, a second PCR ran about 7 to 12 cycles. TCRdb used MiXCR to reprocess the 5' RACE reads, holding one entry per CDR3 protein. This sample yields 790,000 or so distinct CDR3 sequences, of which around half are seen a single time; around 18% belongs to the top ten.

V is TRBV28 and J is TRBJ2-3; the D gene is possibly TRBD2 (6 bases). Sequencing was done on a sample of blood. This clonotype was obtained from a man older than 75 in good health. As DNA, the CDR3 is TGTGCCAGCAGTATTTCTAGCGCGGGCACAGATACGCAGTATTTT. Translated: CASSISSAGTDTQYF.